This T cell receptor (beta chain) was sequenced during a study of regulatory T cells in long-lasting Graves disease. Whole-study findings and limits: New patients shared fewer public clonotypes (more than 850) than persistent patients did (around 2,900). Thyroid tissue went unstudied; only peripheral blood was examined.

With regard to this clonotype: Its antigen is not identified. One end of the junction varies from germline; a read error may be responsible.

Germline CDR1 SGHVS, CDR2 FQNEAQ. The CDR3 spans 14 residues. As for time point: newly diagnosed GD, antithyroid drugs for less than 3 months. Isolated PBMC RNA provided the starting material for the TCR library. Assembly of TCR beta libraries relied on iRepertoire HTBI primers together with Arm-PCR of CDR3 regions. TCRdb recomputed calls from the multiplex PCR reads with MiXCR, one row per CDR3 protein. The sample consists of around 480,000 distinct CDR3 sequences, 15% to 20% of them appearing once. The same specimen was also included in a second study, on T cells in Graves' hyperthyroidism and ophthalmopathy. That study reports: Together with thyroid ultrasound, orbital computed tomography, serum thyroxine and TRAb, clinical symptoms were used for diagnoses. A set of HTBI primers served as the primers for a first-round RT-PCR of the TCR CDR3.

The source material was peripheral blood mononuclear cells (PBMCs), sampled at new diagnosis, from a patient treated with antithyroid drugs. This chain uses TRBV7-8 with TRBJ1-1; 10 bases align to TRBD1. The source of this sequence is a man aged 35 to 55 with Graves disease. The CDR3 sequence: CASSLGQGITETFF. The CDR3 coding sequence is TGTGCCAGCAGCTTGGGACAGGGGATCACTGAAACTTTCTTT.